Shown below are 27 T cell receptor beta chains from a single sample sequenced in a study of T cell responses to AZD1222 COVID-19 vaccine. Profiling relied on immunoSEQ multiplex PCR, and the TCRdb table lists in-frame clones only, not all of them. The repertoire includes more than 95,000 clones, about 88% of them detected once, and approximately 18% sits in the top ten. Sequencing was performed on peripheral blood, taken on day 0 of AZD1222 vaccination. The receptors were sampled from an adult in good health.

This chain links TRBV5-4 with TRBJ2-1; D is unclear. The CDR3 totals 11 residues. V was pared by 1 base and J by 6 bases, with 2 bases between. Germline V gene sequence: CDR1 SGHNT, CDR2 YYREEE (reference sequence). CDR3 nucleotide sequence: TGTGCCAGCAGCTTGTTCAATGAGCAGTTCTTC. Its protein is CASSLFNEQFF. The whole variable domain, filled in from reference TRBV5-4 and TRBJ2-1, reads ETGVTQSPTHLIKTRGQQVTLRCSSQSGHNTVSWYQQALGQGPQFIFQYYREEENGRGNFPPRFSGLQFPNYSSELNVNALELDDSALYLCASSLFNEQFFGPGTRLTVL.

This sequence joins TRBV11-3 and TRBJ2-2, with D maybe TRBD1 (5 bases). Germline V gene data show CDR1 as SGHNT and CDR2 as YENEEA. This CDR3 spans 13 amino acids. V was shortened by 1 base and J by 6 bases, with 6 bases between the two germline ends. The CDR3 DNA follows: TGTGCCAGCAGCTTAGCAGGGTCCGGGGAGCTGTTTTTT. This codes for CASSLAGSGELFF. Using reference TRBV11-3 and TRBJ2-2 for the parts outside the CDR3, the full variable domain is EAGVVQSPRYKIIEKKQPVAFWCNPISGHNTLYWYLQNLGQGPELLIRYENEEAVDDSQLPKDRFSAERLKGVDSTLKIQPAELGDSAVYLCASSLAGSGELFFGEGSRLTVL.

J is TRBJ1-3 and V is TRBV7-9, with TRBD1 matching 7 bases. The length of the CDR3 is 16 residues. V lost 2 bases to trimming and J lost 4 bases; unmatched junction nucleotides: 8. CDR1 and CDR2 (germline): SEHNR, FQNEAQ (reference sequence). CDR3 in DNA: TGTGCCAGCAGCTTAAAAGGGGGCGCCTACGGAAACACCATATATTTT. The encoded protein is CASSLKGGAYGNTIYF. Using reference TRBV7-9 and TRBJ1-3 for the parts outside the CDR3, the full variable domain is DTGVSQNPRHKITKRGQNVTFRCDPISEHNRLYWYRQTLGQGPEFLTYFQNEAQLEKSRLLSDRFSAERPKGSFSTLEIQRTEQGDSAMYLCASSLKGGAYGNTIYFGEGSWLTVV.

V and J are TRBV30 and TRBJ2-1, with TRBD1 matching 10 bases. The CDR3 is made up of 15 amino acids. Germline CDR1 is GTSNPN and CDR2 is SVGIG (reference sequence). Germline trimming cut 1 base from V and 2 bases from J; bases unmatched to any gene: 2. The CDR3 DNA reads TGTGCCTGGAGTGCCGACAGGGGGCCCTACAATGAGCAGTTCTTC. Translation: CAWSADRGPYNEQFF.

The J gene is TRBJ2-3, the V gene TRBV30; D might be TRBD2 (5 bases). V lost 0 bases and J lost 7, with 14 bases in between. This CDR3 has 14 residues. CDR1 is GTSNPN, CDR2 SVGIG, per germline (reference sequence). The CDR3 loop reads CAWSVPADSHTQYF. The CDR3 DNA reads as TGTGCCTGGAGTGTACCCGCGGACTCCCATACGCAGTATTTT.

Regarding this clone: The identical CDR3 is also encoded by other nucleotide sequences in the sample. The CDR3 reads CASSMLNSYNEQFF. The CDR3 bases are TGTGCCAGTAGTATGCTAAATTCCTACAATGAGCAGTTCTTC. The J gene is TRBJ2-1, the V gene TRBV19; D gene ambiguous. The CDR3 extends over 14 amino acids. V was trimmed by 3 bases and J by 1 base, leaving 7 bases between them. CDR1 and CDR2 (germline): LNHDA, SQIVND (reference sequence).

The chain employs TRBV2 and TRBJ2-7; no firm D call. Trimming stripped 0 bases from V and 0 bases from J, with 9 bases between. The CDR3 covers 15 residues. CDR1 is SNHLY and CDR2 is FYNNEI in the germline V gene. The CDR3 reads CASSEAQRTSYEQYF. CDR3 bases: TGTGCCAGCAGTGAAGCACAGCGAACCTCCTACGAGCAGTACTTC.

The chain combines TRBV18 with TRBJ1-1; 8 nucleotides agree with TRBD1. Germline lookup yields CDR1 KGHSH and CDR2 LQKENI. The CDR3 length is 14 residues. V lost 3 bases to trimming and J lost 6 bases; unmatched junction nucleotides: 6. CDR3 in DNA: TGTGCCAGCTCACCGGGACAGGAAGTCTCTGAAGCTTTCTTT. Protein: CASSPGQEVSEAFF.

The chain uses TRBV9 and TRBJ2-2; TRBD1 might be the D (6 bases). V was clipped by 6 bases and J by 7 bases, with 16 bases between them. Germline V gives CDR1 SGDLS, CDR2 YYNGEE. The CDR3 covers 14 residues. CDR3 sequence: CASTRDITNGELFF. In DNA, the CDR3 is TGTGCCAGCACCCGGGACATAACCAACGGGGAGCTGTTTTTT. The full variable domain, rest sourced from reference TRBV9 and TRBJ2-2, is DSGVTQTPKHLITATGQRVTLRCSPRSGDLSVYWYQQSLDQGLQFLIQYYNGEERAKGNILERFSAQQFPDLHSELNLSSLELGDSALYFCASTRDITNGELFFGEGSRLTVL.

The rearrangement joins TRBV14 to TRBJ1-2; 7 nucleotides agree with TRBD1. The CDR3 length is 15 residues. Looked up from germline, CDR1 is SGHDN and CDR2 is FVKESK. The J segment lost 2 bases and the V segment lost 4 bases, leaving 7 bases of the junction unmatched. The CDR3 is CASSRETGLNYGYTF. The CDR3 nucleotides read TGTGCCAGCAGCCGCGAGACAGGGCTCAACTATGGCTACACCTTC.

The V and J genes are TRBV6-5 and TRBJ2-3, with 16 bases aligning to TRBD2. V lost 7 bases and J lost 6; bases outside the gene matches: 4. CDR3 length: 15 residues. Germline CDR1 and CDR2: MNHEY and SVGAGI. DNA for the CDR3: TGTGCCAGCAATTCGGGACTAGCGGGGGGGGATACGCAGTATTTT. This sequence encodes CASNSGLAGGDTQYF.

The V gene is TRBV24-1, the J gene TRBJ2-2, with D tentatively TRBD1 (5 bases). The CDR3 covers 13 residues. Trimming removed 9 bases at V and 3 bases at J, with 10 bases between. Germline loops: CDR1 KGHDR, CDR2 SFDVKD. CDR3 sequence: CATQVRDTGELFF. As DNA, the CDR3 is TGTGCCACCCAGGTCAGGGACACCGGGGAGCTGTTTTTT.

The sample holds one count of this clone. The rearrangement links TRBV7-8 to TRBJ1-2, with unresolved D. V dropped 1 base and J dropped 6 bases, with 9 bases sitting between them. The CDR3 length is 13 residues. Germline V CDR1 and CDR2: SGHVS, FQNEAQ. As DNA, the CDR3 is TGTGCCAGCAGCTTAGTGACGTGGGATGGCTACACCTTC. The encoded protein is CASSLVTWDGYTF.

The V and J genes are TRBV5-6 and TRBJ2-3; D is unresolved. The V end lost 1 base, the J end lost 0 bases, and 12 bases lay between the germline ends. CDR3 length: 16 residues. From germline, CDR1 is SGHDT and CDR2 YYEEEE. CDR3: CASSLIERTSTDTQYF. The CDR3 DNA sequence: TGTGCCAGCAGCTTGATCGAGCGAACTAGCACAGATACGCAGTATTTT.

This clone showed up just a few times. The genes are TRBV5-1 and TRBJ2-6; the D gene is possibly TRBD1 (6 bases). CDR3 length: 15 amino acids. Germline V gene data show CDR1 as SGHRS and CDR2 as YFSETQ. With 6 bases removed from V and 2 bases from J, the gap between germline ends came to 12 bases. The CDR3 DNA reads TGCGCCAGCACCCACAGGGCCCCTGGGGCCAACGTCCTGACTTTC. Protein product: CASTHRAPGANVLTF.

The chain couples TRBV7-3 to TRBJ2-3; 10 bases line up with TRBD2. The V segment lost 7 bases and the J segment 4 bases; nucleotides outside the gene matches: 2. The CDR3 has 13 amino acids. Germline loops: CDR1 SGHTA, CDR2 FQGTGA. CDR3 residues: CASTAGGPDTQYF. The CDR3 nucleotides read TGTGCCAGCACAGCGGGGGGGCCAGATACGCAGTATTTT.

This CDR3 is CASSQSSRAANTGELFF. CDR3 DNA: TGTGCCAGCAGCCAATCATCTCGGGCCGCGAACACCGGGGAGCTGTTTTTT. The V and J genes are TRBV14 and TRBJ2-2; unclear D gene. Trimming stripped 2 bases from V and 0 bases from J, with 13 bases between. The CDR3 extends over 17 amino acids. CDR1 and CDR2 from the germline V gene are SGHDN and FVKESK.

J is TRBJ2-5 and V is TRBV6-5, with TRBD1 as a possible D gene (5 bases). Trimming removed 2 bases from V and 1 base from J, with 11 bases in between. In germline, CDR1 is MNHEY, CDR2 SVGAGI. This CDR3 is built from 15 residues. CDR3 DNA sequence: TGTGCCAGCAGTTACAGGGGTGGTCGCCAAGAGACCCAGTACTTC. It translates to CASSYRGGRQETQYF.

CDR3 sequence: CASSLDRPDTLAEAFF. Here the CDR3 DNA reads TGTGCCAGCAGCCTGGACAGGCCTGATACTTTGGCTGAAGCTTTCTTT. This chain links TRBV11-1 with TRBJ1-1; 7 nucleotides align to TRBD1. The CDR3 runs 16 residues. The V gene's germline CDR1 is SGHAT and CDR2 FQDESV (reference sequence). J gave up 6 bases and V 5 bases, and 15 bases lay outside the gene matches.

The CDR3, as DNA: TGTGCCAGCAGTGATCACCTCCCAGGCACTAACTATGGCTACACCTTC. It yields the protein CASSDHLPGTNYGYTF. The chain joins TRBV2 to TRBJ1-2; D call uncertain. CDR1 is SNHLY, CDR2 FYNNEI, per germline. The CDR3 is 16 amino acids. Trimming shortened V by 3 bases and J by 0 bases, and 14 bases separated the two germline ends.

V and J are TRBV7-2 and TRBJ1-5; D gene unclear. Trimming stripped 4 bases from V and 8 bases from J, with 9 bases between. The CDR3 contains 12 residues. The germline CDR1 and CDR2 sequences are SGHTA and FQGNSA. The CDR3 DNA follows: TGTGCCAGCAGCTCCCTCCTGGAGCCCCAGCATTTT. Its translation is CASSSLLEPQHF.

This chain links TRBV14 with TRBJ2-1; 7 bases fit TRBD2. The germline V gene encodes CDR1 SGHDN and CDR2 FVKESK. The trim removed 3 bases at V and 5 bases at J, leaving 10 bases unmatched. This CDR3 region has 16 residues. DNA for the CDR3: TGTGCCAGCAGCCAGGAAGGACTAGTGGGGAACAATGAGCAGTTCTTC. Translated: CASSQEGLVGNNEQFF.

The V and J genes are TRBV7-3 and TRBJ1-2, with 7 bases lining up with TRBD1. The CDR3 loop spans 13 amino acids. From germline, CDR1 is SGHTA and CDR2 FQGTGA. V shed 5 bases and J 3 bases; nucleotides not matched to a gene: 3. The CDR3 DNA follows: TGTGCCAGCAGCCAAGGGGGCGACTATGGCTACACCTTC. As protein: CASSQGGDYGYTF.

This clone was picked up many times. The J gene is TRBJ2-3, the V gene TRBV15, with D possibly TRBD1 on 6 matching bases. Germline CDR1 and CDR2: LNHNV and YYDKDF (reference sequence). V lost 5 bases and J lost 1, with 10 bases in between. The CDR3 contains 14 residues. CDR3 DNA: TGTGCCACCAGCCTACGGACAGGCACAGATACGCAGTATTTT. It is translated as CATSLRTGTDTQYF.

J is TRBJ2-2 and V is TRBV27; unclear D gene. V lost 5 bases to trimming and J lost 4 bases, with 5 bases between them. CDR3 length: 12 amino acids. CDR1 and CDR2 (germline): MNHEY, SMNVEV (reference sequence). The CDR3 DNA sequence: TGTGCCAGCAGTCAATCCACCGGGGAGCTGTTTTTT. Residues: CASSQSTGELFF.

The chain uses TRBV6-5 and TRBJ1-2; TRBD1 aligns across 8 bases. The ends lost 3 bases at V and 1 base at J; junction bases unmatched: 4. The CDR3 is made up of 15 amino acids. Germline CDR1 and CDR2: MNHEY and SVGAGI. CDR3 DNA sequence: TGTGCCAGCAGTTATCCGGGACAGGTTAACTATGGCTACACCTTC. Encoded protein: CASSYPGQVNYGYTF.

The chain is built from TRBV3-1 (or the pseudogene TRBV3-2) and TRBJ2-7; no definite D call. The ends were cut back, 2 bases at V and 6 bases at J, with 8 bases in the middle. The CDR3 loop spans 12 amino acids. Germline V gene lookup returns CDR1 LGHDT and CDR2 YNNKEL (reference sequence). In DNA, the CDR3 is TGTGCCAGCAGCCAAACGGGTTTCGAGCAGTACTTC. This encodes CASSQTGFEQYF.